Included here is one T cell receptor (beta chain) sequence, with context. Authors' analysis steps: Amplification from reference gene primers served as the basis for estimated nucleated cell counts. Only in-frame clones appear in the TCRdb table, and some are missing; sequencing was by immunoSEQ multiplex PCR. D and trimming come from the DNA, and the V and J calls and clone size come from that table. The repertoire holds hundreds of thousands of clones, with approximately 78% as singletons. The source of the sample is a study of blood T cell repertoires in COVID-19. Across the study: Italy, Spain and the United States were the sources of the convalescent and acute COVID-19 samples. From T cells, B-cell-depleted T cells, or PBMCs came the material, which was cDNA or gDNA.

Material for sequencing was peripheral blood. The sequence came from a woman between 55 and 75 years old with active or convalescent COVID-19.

CDR3: CASSLDRGRSGNTIYF. The CDR3 DNA is TGTGCCAGCAGCTTGGACAGGGGGCGCTCTGGAAACACCATATATTTT. The genes are TRBV5-5 and TRBJ1-3; 9 bases line up with TRBD1. This CDR3 contains 16 residues. Trimming removed 0 bases from V and 0 bases from J; junction bases left unmatched: 1. The germline CDR1 and CDR2 sequences are SGHKS and YYEKEE (reference sequence).